The 3 T cell receptor beta chains below were found in one sample sequenced in a study of blood T cell repertoires in COVID-19. Method: immunoSEQ multiplex PCR; TCRdb's copy keeps in-frame clones and lacks some. The table shows 310,000 or so clones, with 87% occurring only once. The specimen sequenced was PBMCs or T cells enriched from blood (not recorded which). The receptors originated from a woman between 18 and 29 years old who had recovered from COVID-19.

The rearrangement joins TRBV3-1 (or the pseudogene TRBV3-2) to TRBJ2-3, with 10 positions matching TRBD2. After removal of 6 bases from V and 12 bases from J, the junction contained 9 bases not matched to a gene. The germline gives CDR1 LGHDT, CDR2 YNNKEL (reference sequence). This CDR3 contains 13 residues. The CDR3 sequence: CASSLTLAGDQYF. CDR3 DNA sequence: TGTGCCAGCAGTCTGACGCTAGCGGGAGATCAGTATTTT.

The chain links TRBV19 to TRBJ1-5, with TRBD1 as a possible D gene (5 bases). Germline V gives CDR1 LNHDA, CDR2 SQIVND (reference sequence). The CDR3 contains 16 residues. V dropped 3 bases and J dropped 7 bases, with 19 bases sitting between them. The CDR3 DNA reads TGTGCCAGTAGTATCCCTTGGGGCTCACAGACCCAGCCCCAGCATTTT. This encodes CASSIPWGSQTQPQHF.

The V and J genes are TRBV5-6 and TRBJ2-5; D might be TRBD2 (5 bases). The CDR3 runs to 15 residues. The germline gives CDR1 SGHDT, CDR2 YYEEEE. Trimming took off 4 bases at V and 5 bases at J, with 18 bases between the two ends. The CDR3 coding sequence is TGTGCCAGCAGCCTCATGACGGGGAATCTTGAGACCCAGTACTTC. Amino acid sequence: CASSLMTGNLETQYF. Filled out from reference TRBV5-6 and TRBJ2-5, the complete variable domain reads DAGVTQSPTHLIKTRGQQVTLRCSPKSGHDTVSWYQQALGQGPQFIFQYYEEEERQRGNFPDRFSGHQFPNYSSELNVNALLLGDSALYLCASSLMTGNLETQYFGPGTRLLVL.